The sequence of this TCR beta chain was determined in a study of CXCR3-negative and CXCR3-positive naive CD8 T cells. Study-wide points: Much lower diversity was found in memory CD8+ cells, while both naive subsets had comparably high diversity. From TRB CDR3 properties, TCR strength was inferred; surface CD5 did not differ between naive subsets. Naive cells that were CXCR3-positive had more hydrophobic TRB CDR3s (compared with CXCR3-negative naive cells).

Note on this clonotype: Its antigen is not known.

CDR1 is MDHEN and CDR2 is SYDVKM in the germline V gene. CDR3 size: 13 residues. UMI-labeled 5' RACE TRB cDNA libraries were prepared from the cells. TCRdb re-called the 5' RACE reads, yielding one record per CDR3 amino acid sequence without DNA. The sample includes about 150,000 distinct CDR3 sequences. Sorting yielded triplicates of a few hundred thousand cells for each CD8+ T cell subset. The authors gated naive CD8+ T cells as CD45RO-CCR7+CD27+CD95-. The sequencing input was naive CXCR3+ CD8+ T cells from blood. Subset denoted: CD45RO-CCR7+CD27+CD95- naive CD8+ T cells expressing CXCR3 (TNR3+). The chain carries TRBV28 and TRBJ2-3; TCRdb picks TRBD2, but there is no DNA to check that call. The sequence was collected from a human donor in good health. Some clones in this sample may be carry-over from other donors' samples. This CDR3 reads CASSPRLVDTQYF.